The rows below give T cell receptor beta chains drawn from one sample of a study of response to subunit inactivated influenza vaccine. In TCRdb, the RT-PCR reads were re-called with MiXCR into one record per CDR3 protein. The top ten clones hold approximately 13% of a sample with hundreds of thousands of distinct CDR3 sequences, less than 10% of them seen once. Sequencing used PBMCs from blood, obtained 23 months after vaccination. These receptors originate from a man between 50 and 75 years old who received an inactivated influenza vaccine. The CDR3 runs from the conserved cysteine through the conserved F or W. Fields, in order: V gene, J gene, D gene, clone size, CDR3 protein, CDR3 DNA. A D gene is named only where the DNA matches it firmly. Not every row has a clone size; where given, it reads once, few, many or a size class.

>TRBV7-2|TRBJ2-7|TRBD2|few
CASSPRTSGAYEQYF
TGTGCCAGCAGCCCCCGGACTAGCGGGGCCTACGAGCAGTACTTC
>TRBV30|TRBJ2-3|TRBD1|many
CAWYNPGGSSTDTQYF
TGTGCCTGGTATAACCCAGGGGGCTCTAGCACAGATACGCAGTATTTT
>TRBV7-8|TRBJ1-5|-|few
CASIAGPYSNQPQHF
TGTGCCAGCATCGCAGGGCCCTATAGCAATCAGCCCCAGCATTTT
>TRBV7-8|TRBJ1-5|TRBD1|few
CASSLSGDRGTYSNQPQHF
TGTGCCAGCAGCCTGTCAGGGGACAGGGGGACGTATAGCAATCAGCCCCAGCATTTT
>TRBV20-1|TRBJ2-5|TRBD1|-
CSAREMDRPPETQYF
TGCAGTGCTAGAGAGATGGACAGGCCCCCGGAGACCCAGTACTTC
>TRBV5-1|TRBJ2-1|-|-
CASRTAGDNEQFF
TGCGCCAGCAGAACCGCAGGGGATAATGAGCAGTTCTTC
>TRBV29-1|TRBJ1-1|TRBD1|few
CSAQGQLSTEAFF
TGCAGCGCCCAGGGACAGTTGAGCACTGAAGCTTTCTTT
>TRBV11-2|TRBJ2-7|-|-
CASSLYEGRVSYEQYF
TGTGCCAGCAGCTTATACGAGGGGCGGGTCTCCTACGAGCAGTACTTC
>TRBV12-3/TRBV12-4|TRBJ2-5|-|-
CASSSGPSRTQYF
TGTGCCAGCAGTTCCGGACCCAGCAGGACCCAGTACTTC
>TRBV4-1|TRBJ2-5|TRBD2|few
CASSVPGLAAQTQYF
TGCGCCAGCAGCGTACCGGGACTAGCGGCCCAGACCCAGTACTTC
>TRBV7-2|TRBJ2-2|TRBD2|many
CASSISGGPWRGELFF
TGTGCCAGCAGCATTAGCGGGGGTCCCTGGCGGGGGGAGCTGTTTTTT
>TRBV27|TRBJ2-1|-|many
CASSRGVSSYNEQFF
TGTGCCAGCAGTCGCGGGGTGTCCTCCTACAATGAGCAGTTCTTC
>TRBV4-2|TRBJ2-6|TRBD1|few
CASSQDPHRGGSGANVLTF
TGTGCCAGCAGCCAAGACCCCCACAGGGGTGGCTCTGGGGCCAACGTCCTGACTTTC
>TRBV5-1|TRBJ1-2|-|many
CASSTGGRGGYTF
TGCGCCAGCAGCACAGGAGGGAGGGGCGGCTACACCTTC
>TRBV3-1|TRBJ2-5|TRBD2|few
CASRPPSSGGAQKTQYF
TGTGCCAGCAGGCCCCCCTCTAGCGGGGGGGCCCAGAAGACCCAGTACTTC
>TRBV6-2/TRBV6-3|TRBJ2-7|-|-
CASLRSRGEQYF
TGTGCCAGCTTACGGTCGAGGGGCGAGCAGTACTTC
>TRBV28|TRBJ2-5|TRBD2|few
CASSSLSPSGRIETQYF
TGTGCCAGCAGTTCCCTCTCTCCTAGCGGGAGGATAGAGACCCAGTACTTC
>TRBV5-1|TRBJ2-2|-|few
CASRTSNTGELFF
TGCGCCAGCAGGACTAGTAACACCGGGGAGCTGTTTTTT
>TRBV24-1|TRBJ2-1|TRBD2|many
CATRGLAGRRYNEQFF
TGTGCCACCAGGGGACTAGCGGGGAGGAGATACAATGAGCAGTTCTTC
>TRBV28|TRBJ2-2|TRBD1|many
CASTQDRARGELFF
TGTGCCAGCACACAAGACAGGGCCCGCGGGGAGCTGTTTTTT
>TRBV12-3/TRBV12-4|TRBJ2-2|-|-
CAGSLNTGELFF
TGTGCCGGCAGTTTAAACACCGGGGAGCTGTTTTTT
>TRBV18|TRBJ2-1|TRBD2|few
CASSLGLAGGHEQFF
TGTGCCAGCTCACTAGGACTAGCGGGAGGCCATGAGCAGTTCTTC
>TRBV4-2|TRBJ1-5|-|few
CASSQMPGDQPQHF
TGTGCCAGCAGCCAAATGCCAGGGGATCAGCCCCAGCATTTT
>TRBV20-1|TRBJ2-7|TRBD2|many
CSAPRTSASYEQYF
TGCAGTGCTCCCCGGACTAGCGCCTCCTACGAGCAGTACTTC
>TRBV3-1|TRBJ2-3|TRBD2|many
CASSQVISGSDTQYF
TGTGCCAGCAGCCAAGTTATTAGCGGGTCAGATACGCAGTATTTT
>TRBV5-5|TRBJ2-7|TRBD1|few
CASSLSVTGGANGYEQYF
TGTGCCAGCAGCTTGTCCGTGACAGGGGGCGCGAATGGCTACGAGCAGTACTTC
>TRBV12-3/TRBV12-4|TRBJ2-5|-|many
CASSGGVETQYF
TGTGCCAGCAGCGGGGGTGTGGAGACCCAGTACTTC
>TRBV20-1|TRBJ1-2|-|few
CSASSRTTDGYTF
TGCAGTGCTAGCTCTAGGACTACAGATGGCTACACCTTC
>TRBV6-2/TRBV6-3|TRBJ1-2|-|few
CASSDPNYGYTF
TGTGCCAGCTCTGATCCTAACTATGGCTACACCTTC
>TRBV14|TRBJ2-7|-|few
CASSPQLGVPYEQYF
TGTGCCAGCAGCCCCCAGCTCGGGGTTCCCTACGAGCAGTACTTC